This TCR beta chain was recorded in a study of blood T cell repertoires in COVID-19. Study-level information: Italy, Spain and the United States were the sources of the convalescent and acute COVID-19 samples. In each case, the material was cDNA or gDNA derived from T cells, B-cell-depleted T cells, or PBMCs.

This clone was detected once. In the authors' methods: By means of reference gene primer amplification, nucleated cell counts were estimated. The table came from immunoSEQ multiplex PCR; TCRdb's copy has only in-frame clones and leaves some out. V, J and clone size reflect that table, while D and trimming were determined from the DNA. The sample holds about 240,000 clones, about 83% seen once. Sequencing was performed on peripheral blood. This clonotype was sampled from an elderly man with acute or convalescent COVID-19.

The CDR3 protein is CASNTGTTSTDTQYF. The DNA of the CDR3 is TGTGCCAGCAACACCGGGACTACGAGCACAGATACGCAGTATTTT. This chain connects TRBV28 to TRBJ2-3, with TRBD2 identical over 7 bases. V gave up 7 bases and J gave up 0 bases; unmatched junction bases: 7. CDR1 is MDHEN, CDR2 SYDVKM, per germline. The CDR3 is 15 residues long.